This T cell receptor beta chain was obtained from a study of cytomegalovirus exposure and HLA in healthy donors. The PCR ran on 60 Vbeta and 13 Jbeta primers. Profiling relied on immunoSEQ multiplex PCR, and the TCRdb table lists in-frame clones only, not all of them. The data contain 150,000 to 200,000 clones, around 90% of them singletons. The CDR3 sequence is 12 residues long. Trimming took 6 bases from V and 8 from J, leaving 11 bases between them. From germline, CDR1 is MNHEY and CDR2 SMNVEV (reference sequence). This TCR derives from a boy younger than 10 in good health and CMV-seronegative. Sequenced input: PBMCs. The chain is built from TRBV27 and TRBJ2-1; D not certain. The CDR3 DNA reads TGTGCCAGCAGAGCTGGGCCCGATGAGCAGTTCTTC. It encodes CASRAGPDEQFF.